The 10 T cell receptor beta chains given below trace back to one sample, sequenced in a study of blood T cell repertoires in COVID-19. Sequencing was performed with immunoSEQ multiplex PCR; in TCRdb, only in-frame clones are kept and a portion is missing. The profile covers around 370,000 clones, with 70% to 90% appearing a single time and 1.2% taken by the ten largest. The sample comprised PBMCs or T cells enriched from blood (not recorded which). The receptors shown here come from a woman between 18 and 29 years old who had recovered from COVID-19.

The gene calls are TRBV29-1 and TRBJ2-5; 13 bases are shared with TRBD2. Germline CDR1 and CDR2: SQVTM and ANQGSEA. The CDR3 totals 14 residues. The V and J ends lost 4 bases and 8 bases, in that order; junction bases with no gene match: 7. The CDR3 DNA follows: TGCAGCGTTGGCAGACTAGCGGGGGGTAAAACCCAGTACTTC. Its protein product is CSVGRLAGGKTQYF.

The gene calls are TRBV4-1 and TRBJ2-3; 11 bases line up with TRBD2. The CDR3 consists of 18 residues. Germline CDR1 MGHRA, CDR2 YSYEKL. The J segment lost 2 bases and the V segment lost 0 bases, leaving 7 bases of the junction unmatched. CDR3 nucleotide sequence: TGCGCCAGCAGCCAAGACCCCCTACTAGCGGGGGTCACAGATACGCAGTATTTT. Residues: CASSQDPLLAGVTDTQYF.

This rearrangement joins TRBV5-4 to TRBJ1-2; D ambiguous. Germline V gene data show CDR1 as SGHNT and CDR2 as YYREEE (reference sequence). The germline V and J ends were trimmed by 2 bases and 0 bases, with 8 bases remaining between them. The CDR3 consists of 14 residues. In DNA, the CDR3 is TGTGCCAGCAGCTTTGAGAGAGCTAACTATGGCTACACCTTC. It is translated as CASSFERANYGYTF.

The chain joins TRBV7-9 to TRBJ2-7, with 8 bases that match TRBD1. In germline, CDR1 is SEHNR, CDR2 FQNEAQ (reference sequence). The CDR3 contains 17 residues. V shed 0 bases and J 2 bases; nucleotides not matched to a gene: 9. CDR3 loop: CASSLALNSDRAYEQYF. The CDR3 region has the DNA TGTGCCAGCAGCTTAGCGCTTAACTCGGACAGGGCCTACGAGCAGTACTTC. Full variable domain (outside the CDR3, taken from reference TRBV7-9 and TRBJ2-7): DTGVSQNPRHKITKRGQNVTFRCDPISEHNRLYWYRQTLGQGPEFLTYFQNEAQLEKSRLLSDRFSAERPKGSFSTLEIQRTEQGDSAMYLCASSLALNSDRAYEQYFGPGTRLTVT.

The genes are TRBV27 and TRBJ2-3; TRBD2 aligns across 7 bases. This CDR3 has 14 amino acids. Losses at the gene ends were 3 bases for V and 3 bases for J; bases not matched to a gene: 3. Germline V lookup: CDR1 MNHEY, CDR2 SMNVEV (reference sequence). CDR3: CASSFGGWTDTQYF. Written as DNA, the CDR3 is TGTGCCAGCAGTTTCGGGGGGTGGACAGATACGCAGTATTTT.

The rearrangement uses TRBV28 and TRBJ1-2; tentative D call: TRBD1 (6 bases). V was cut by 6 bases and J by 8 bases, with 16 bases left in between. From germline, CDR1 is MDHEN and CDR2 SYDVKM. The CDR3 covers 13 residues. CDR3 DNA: TGTGCCAGCAGATCTGGGGGCCGGGGAGGCTACACCTTC. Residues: CASRSGGRGGYTF.

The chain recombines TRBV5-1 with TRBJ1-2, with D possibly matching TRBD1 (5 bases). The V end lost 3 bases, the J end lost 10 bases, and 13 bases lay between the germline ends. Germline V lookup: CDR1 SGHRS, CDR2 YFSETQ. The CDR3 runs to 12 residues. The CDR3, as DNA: TGCGCCAGCAGCTCAGGAGGGGAGGTCTACACCTTC. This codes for CASSSGGEVYTF. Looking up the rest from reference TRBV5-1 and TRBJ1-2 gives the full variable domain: KAGVTQTPRYLIKTRGQQVTLSCSPISGHRSVSWYQQTPGQGLQFLFEYFSETQRNKGNFPGRFSGRQFSNSRSEMNVSTLELGDSALYLCASSSGGEVYTFGSGTRLTVV.

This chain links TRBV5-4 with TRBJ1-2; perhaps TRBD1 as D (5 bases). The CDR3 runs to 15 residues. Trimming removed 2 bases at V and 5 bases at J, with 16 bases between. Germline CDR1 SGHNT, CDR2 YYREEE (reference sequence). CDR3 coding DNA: TGTGCCAGCAGCTTAGGCGCGACAGCAGGTTATGGCTACACCTTC. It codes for CASSLGATAGYGYTF. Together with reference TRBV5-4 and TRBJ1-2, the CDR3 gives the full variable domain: ETGVTQSPTHLIKTRGQQVTLRCSSQSGHNTVSWYQQALGQGPQFIFQYYREEENGRGNFPPRFSGLQFPNYSSELNVNALELDDSALYLCASSLGATAGYGYTFGSGTRLTVV.

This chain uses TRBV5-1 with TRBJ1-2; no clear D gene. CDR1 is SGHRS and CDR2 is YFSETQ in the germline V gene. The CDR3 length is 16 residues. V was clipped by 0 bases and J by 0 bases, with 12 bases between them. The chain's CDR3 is CASSLGSGLTNYGYTF. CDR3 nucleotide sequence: TGCGCCAGCAGCTTGGGTTCCGGACTCACTAACTATGGCTACACCTTC.

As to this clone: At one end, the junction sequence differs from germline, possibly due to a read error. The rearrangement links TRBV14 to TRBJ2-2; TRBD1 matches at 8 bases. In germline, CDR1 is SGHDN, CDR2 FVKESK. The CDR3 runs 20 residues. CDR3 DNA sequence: TGTGCCAGCAGCCAAGATATCTTGGACAGGGCAATATGGGGCACCGTGGAGCTGTTTTTT. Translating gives CASSQDILDRAIWGTVELFF. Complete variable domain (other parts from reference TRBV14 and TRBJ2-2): EAGVTQFPSHSVIEKGQTVTLRCDPISGHDNLYWYRRVMGKEIKFLLHFVKESKQDESGMPNNRFLAERTGGTYSTLKVQPAELEDSGVYFCASSQDILDRAIWGTVELFFGEGSRLTVL.